This T cell receptor (beta chain) comes out of a study of beta chain features in type 1 diabetes. Study context: Patients shared similar age, gender and cell yields with healthy donors.

Reverse transcribing all isolated RNA meant expressed TCRB transcripts were sequenced. Profiled with immunoSEQ multiplex PCR; TCRdb holds only in-frame clones, not every one. The data hold 350,000 to 400,000 clones, with about 15% observed a single time. For this clone: Its specificity is unknown.

The CDR3 contains 13 residues. Germline CDR1 reads SGHNT; CDR2 reads YYREEE (reference sequence). V gave up 3 bases and J gave up 6 bases, with 12 bases separating them. Averaging approximately 0.11 L, one heparinised blood draw was given by each donor. Study-wide results and caveats: For type 1 diabetes patients, VDJ junctions showed fewer insertions and more deletions. Among all four CD4+ subsets, Type 1 diabetes patients had TCRB CDR3s that were moderately but significantly shorter.

This sequence originates from a woman between 18 and 29 years old in good health. The chain links TRBV5-4 to TRBJ1-1; tentatively, D is TRBD1 (6 bases). The sample was naive CD4+ T cells from blood. In nucleotides, the CDR3 is TGTGCCAGCAGCTGGAACAGGGAGTCTGAAGCTTTCTTT. It translates to CASSWNRESEAFF.